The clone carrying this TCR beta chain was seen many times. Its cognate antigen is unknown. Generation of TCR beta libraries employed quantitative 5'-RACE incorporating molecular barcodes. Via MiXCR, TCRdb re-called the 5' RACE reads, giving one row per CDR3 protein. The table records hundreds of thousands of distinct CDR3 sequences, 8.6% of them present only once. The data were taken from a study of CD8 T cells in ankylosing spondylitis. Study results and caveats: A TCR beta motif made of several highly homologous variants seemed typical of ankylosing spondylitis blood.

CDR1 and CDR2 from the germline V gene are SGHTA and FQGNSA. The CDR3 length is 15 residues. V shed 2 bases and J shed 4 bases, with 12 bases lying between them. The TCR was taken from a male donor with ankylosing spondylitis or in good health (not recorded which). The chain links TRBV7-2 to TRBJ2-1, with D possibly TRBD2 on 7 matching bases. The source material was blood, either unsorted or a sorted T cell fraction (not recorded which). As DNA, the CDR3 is TGTGCCAGCAGCTTAAAAGGGGGGGGATACAATGAGCAGTTCTTC. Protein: CASSLKGGGYNEQFF.